Sequencing of this TCR beta chain was carried out in a study of beta chain features in type 1 diabetes. Concerning this clone: Its target is unknown.

The CDR3 consists of 13 residues. The V gene lost 1 base and the J gene lost 6 bases, with 10 bases spanning the gap. Germline V lookup: CDR1 SGHAT, CDR2 FQNNGV. TCRB transcripts that were expressed got sequenced, as all of the isolated RNA had been reverse transcribed. There were 3.5 million to 4.5 million reads on average in the naive, central memory and regulatory T cell samples. Some clones are missing from TCRdb's copy, which holds only in-frame ones; the method was immunoSEQ multiplex PCR. Of roughly 150,000 clones listed, 63% were seen once; the top ten hold around 0.08%. Study-wide findings and caveats: Moderate yet significant TCRB CDR3 shortening was seen in Type 1 diabetes patients in all four CD4+ subsets.

The origin of this receptor is a man aged 25-45 years with type 1 diabetes. Sequencing input: naive CD4+ T cells from blood. The chain employs TRBV11-2 and TRBJ2-7; D not resolved. The CDR3 sequence: CASSLGERAEQYF. The CDR3 DNA reads TGTGCCAGCAGCTTAGGAGAAAGGGCCGAGCAGTACTTC.